This T cell receptor (beta chain) was identified during a study of blood T cell repertoires in COVID-19. Clones were read by immunoSEQ multiplex PCR, and TCRdb kept only the in-frame ones, dropping some. The sample lists roughly 400,000 clones, 80% to 90% seen once, with approximately 1.2% in the top ten. A note on this clone: The same CDR3 also results from other DNA sequences found in this sample.

The CDR3 has 14 amino acids. With V trimmed by 4 bases and J by 3 bases, 3 bases remained unmatched. Germline V gene lookup returns CDR1 MNHEY and CDR2 SVGAGI. The V and J genes are TRBV6-5 and TRBJ1-5; the match to TRBD1 covers 7 bases. This receptor was identified in a man in his thirties or forties who had recovered from COVID-19. Sequencing was done on a sample of PBMCs or T cells enriched from blood (not recorded which). The CDR3, as DNA: TGTGCCAGCAGTTTGGGACAGCCCAATCAGCCCCAGCATTTT. It codes for CASSLGQPNQPQHF.